This TCR beta chain is from a study of vaccination and CD4 T cells after COVID-19. About the research overall: Post-vaccination samples were procured at a median of around 72 days following dose two (range 14 to 241). Cells received overlapping spike peptides from SARS-CoV-2, HCoV-NL63, HCoV-OC43 and HCoV-229E as stimulation.

The Oncomine TCR Beta short-read assay was applied to DNA of cultured CD4+ T cells. TCRdb fed the PCR reads into MiXCR, producing one record per CDR3 protein. The table shows around 13,000 distinct CDR3 sequences, with 27% occurring only once. This sample's treatment: roughly 11-day PBMC culture with coronavirus spike peptide pools or control peptides (ViraFEST assay). Antigen-specific T cell expansion with peptide pools preceded TCR sequencing in the ViraFEST approach. As nucleocapsid antibodies were negative both before and after vaccination, the healthy vaccine recipients showed no prior SARS-CoV-2 infection. This clonotype occurred a few times. The target antigen is unknown. This sequence originates from a human donor who received a COVID-19 vaccine. The specimen was CD4+ T cells from blood, cultured in vitro, collected before SARS-CoV-2 vaccination.

CDR3 sequence (DNA): TGTGCCAGCAGCCAGGGGGACAGACGGAACACTGAAGCTTTCTTT. Its translation: CASSQGDRRNTEAFF. J is TRBJ1-1 and V is TRBV4-2; 7 bases are a match to TRBD1. Germline CDR1 LGHNA, CDR2 YNFKEQ. The CDR3 has 15 amino acids. V lost 3 bases and J lost 1; bases outside the gene matches: 5.